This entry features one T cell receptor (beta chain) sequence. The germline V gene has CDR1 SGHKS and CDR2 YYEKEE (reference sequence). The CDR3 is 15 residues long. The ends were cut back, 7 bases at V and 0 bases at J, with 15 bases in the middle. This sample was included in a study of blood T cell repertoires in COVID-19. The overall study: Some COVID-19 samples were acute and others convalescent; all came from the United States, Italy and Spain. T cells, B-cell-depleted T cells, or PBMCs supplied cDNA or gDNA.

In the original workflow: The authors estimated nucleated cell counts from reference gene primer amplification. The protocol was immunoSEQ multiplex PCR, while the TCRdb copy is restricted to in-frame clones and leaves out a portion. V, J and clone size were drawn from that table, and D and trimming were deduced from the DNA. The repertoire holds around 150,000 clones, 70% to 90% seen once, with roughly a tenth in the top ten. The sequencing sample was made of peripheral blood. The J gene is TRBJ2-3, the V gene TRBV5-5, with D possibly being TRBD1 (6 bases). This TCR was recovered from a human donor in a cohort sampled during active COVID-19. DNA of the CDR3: TGTGCCAGCCGCAACAGGGACCCCAGCACAGATACGCAGTATTTT. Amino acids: CASRNRDPSTDTQYF.